This paragraph covers one TCR beta chain sequence. The target antigen is unknown. This entry is derived from a study of OX40 agonist ivuxolimab in advanced cancers. Across the study: It was ivuxolimab, an agonistic anti-OX40 (CD134) antibody, that patients were treated with. Hepatocellular carcinoma, melanoma, renal cell or head and neck cancer was diagnosed in the dose-escalation patients. Points from the study as a whole: Antigen specificity of clonally expanded peripheral T cells was not established. Partial responders receiving 0.1-3.0 mg/kg showed among the lowest clonal expansion.

This CDR3 has 15 residues. V lost 3 bases to trimming and J lost 2 bases; unmatched junction nucleotides: 0. Germline V gene lookup returns CDR1 SGHAT and CDR2 FQNNGV. Sequencing was performed with immunoSEQ multiplex PCR; in TCRdb, only in-frame clones are kept and a portion is missing. The sample yields about 75,000 clones, 90% seen once. The V and J genes are TRBV11-2 and TRBJ2-1; 11 nucleotides agree with TRBD2. This sequence originates from an adult with an advanced solid tumor such as melanoma, head and neck, liver or kidney cancer. The sequenced sample was CD4+ or CD8+ T cells sorted from blood, obtained in a trial of the OX40 agonist ivuxolimab. This CDR3 reads CASSFSGGAYNEQFF. CDR3 coding DNA: TGTGCCAGCAGCTTTAGCGGGGGGGCCTACAATGAGCAGTTCTTC.